This TCR beta chain stems from a study of blood T cell repertoires in COVID-19. Some clones are missing from TCRdb's copy, which holds only in-frame ones; the method was immunoSEQ multiplex PCR. The sample has roughly 140,000 clones, approximately 80% seen once; the top ten hold 9.5% to 13%. Per germline, CDR1 MNHEY and CDR2 SVGEGT. V was pared by 2 bases and J by 11 bases, with 24 bases between. The CDR3 loop spans 16 amino acids. This clone was observed once. This chain uses TRBV6-2 or TRBV6-3 with TRBJ1-1; D is perhaps TRBD1 (6 bases). This clonotype was sampled from a man in his fifties or sixties with active or convalescent COVID-19. Material: peripheral blood. As DNA, the CDR3 is TGTGCCAGCAGTTACCGCCTCCTGGTAGGGGGAAGGGTGGCTTTCTTT. It translates to CASSYRLLVGGRVAFF.